One TCR beta chain is described in this entry. Its antigen is not identified. Data came from immunoSEQ multiplex PCR; TCRdb stores just in-frame clones and leaves some out. The sample holds fewer than 85,000 clones, 65% to 90% seen once. The data are from a study of a mutant IDH1 vaccine in newly diagnosed glioma. Looking at the study overall: Patients arrived already treated with radiotherapy, temozolomide, or both, most having had both. The study's findings and limits: Altogether, about 93% of patients exhibited vaccine-induced immune responses.

Time point described: baseline, week 1 (first vaccination visit). Treatment reported: pre-vaccination baseline after standard-of-care therapy. The CDR3 consists of 11 residues. The germline V and J ends were trimmed by 1 base and 5 bases, with 4 bases remaining between them. Germline V gene lookup returns CDR1 SGHRS and CDR2 YFSETQ. The gene calls are TRBV5-1 and TRBJ2-7; D gene ambiguous. Sequencing was performed on PBMCs, taken from a glioma patient treated with radiotherapy, temozolomide or both. This receptor was obtained from a man aged 30 to 39 with glioma. Here the CDR3 DNA reads TGCGCCAGCAGCTTGAGCGACGAGCAGTACTTC. This encodes CASSLSDEQYF.